This T cell receptor beta chain was identified in a study of identifying expanded T cells in peripheral blood. TCRdb keeps only in-frame clones here, not all; method: immunoSEQ multiplex PCR. This table has 85,000 to 95,000 clones, roughly 86% appearing once. Trimming cost V 6 bases and J 6 bases, with 15 bases left between them. The CDR3 covers 13 residues. Germline values: CDR1 SGDLS, CDR2 YYNGEE. What was sequenced was blood. V usage is TRBV9 and J usage is TRBJ1-2; D call uncertain. This TCR was recovered from a person between 18 and 75 years old in good health. CDR3: CASKDSRMDGYTF. The CDR3 DNA follows: TGTGCCAGCAAAGATAGCCGAATGGATGGCTACACCTTC.